One sample yielded the 7 T cell receptor beta chains listed below, sequenced in a study of tissue T cells after allogeneic stem cell transplantation. The time point here: mouse harvest day 7 after allogeneic transplant. Tail vein injection delivered 10^7 T-cell-depleted bone marrow cells and 10^6 splenic CD5+ T cells. Here immunoSEQ multiplex PCR was the method, and the copy in TCRdb shows in-frame clones only, minus some. The sample has 6,000 or so clones; under 55% are singletons. Material for sequencing was gut tissue. The receptors originated from a female BALB/c mouse given C57BL/6 T cells with graft-versus-host disease after an allogeneic hematopoietic cell transplant.

Concerning this clone itself: Each gene name is a mouse one. Read coverage stops 1 residue before the CDR3 terminus; the germline J gene supplies the remainder. V and J are TRBV3 and TRBJ1-3; TRBD1 is a possible D gene (6 bases). Trimming removed 5 bases from V and 0 bases from J, with 11 bases in between. Germline values: CDR1 SNHLY, CDR2 FYNGKV (reference sequence). The CDR3 has 15 amino acids. The sequenced CDR3 bases are TGTGCCAGCAGCCCAACAGGGAATTCTGGAAATACGCTCTAT. Translation gives CASSPTGNSGNTLY. In full, the CDR3 is CASSPTGNSGNTLYF.

In the case of this clone: Gene and germline names: mouse. The read falls 1 residue short of the CDR3 end, and the missing part is taken from the germline J gene. J is TRBJ1-2 and V is TRBV26, with D tentatively TRBD1 (5 bases). Per the germline V gene, CDR1 is KGHPV and CDR2 is FQNQEV (reference sequence). This CDR3 spans 11 amino acids. The germline V and J ends were trimmed by 6 bases and 6 bases, with 8 bases remaining between them. The sequenced part of the CDR3 DNA is TGTGCCAGCAGCAGACAGACCGACTACACC. Translating it yields CASSRQTDYT. The complete CDR3 sequence is CASSRQTDYTF.

This clone appeared a few times. These gene names are mouse names. The CDR3 end falls 1 residue outside the read, so it is completed with the germline J gene. This chain uses TRBV13-1 with TRBJ2-1, with TRBD2 matching over 12 bases. The trim removed 1 base at V and 0 bases at J, leaving 2 bases unmatched. This CDR3 is built from 17 residues. Germline values: CDR1 NSHNY, CDR2 SYGAGN. The chain's CDR3 is CASSDLTGGANYAEQFF. The sequenced CDR3 bases are TGTGCCAGCAGTGATCTGACTGGGGGGGCTAACTATGCTGAGCAGTTC.

In regard to this clone: Here the gene names and germline are mouse. From the germline J gene comes the end of the CDR3, since the read stops 1 residue before it. The chain carries TRBV26 and TRBJ1-1; TRBD1 matches at 10 bases. This CDR3 is 14 amino acids long. J lost 4 bases, V lost 4 bases, and 3 bases had no gene match. CDR1 is KGHPV, CDR2 FQNQEV, per germline (reference sequence). The CDR3 reads CASSQGQGTTEVFF. CDR3 DNA (partial): TGTGCCAGCAGTCAGGGACAGGGGACCACAGAAGTCTTC. The full variable domain, in which reference TRBV26 and TRBJ1-1 provide the parts outside the CDR3, is NSKVIQTPRYLVKGQGQKAKMRCIPEKGHPVVFWYQQNKNNEFKFLINFQNQEVLQQIDMTEKRFSAECPSNSPCSLEIQSSEAGDSALYLCASSQGQGTTEVFFGKGTRLTVV.

With respect to this clone: Any gene name here is a mouse gene name. Read coverage stops 1 residue before the CDR3 terminus; the germline J gene supplies the remainder. The chain couples TRBV3 to TRBJ1-1, with TRBD1 identical over 7 bases. J was trimmed by 7 bases and V by 8 bases; bases with no gene match: 1. The CDR3 has 10 amino acids. From germline, CDR1 is SNHLY and CDR2 FYNGKV (reference sequence). CDR3 DNA (partial): TGTGCCAGCGGGGACAGAGAAGTCTTC. It encodes CASGDREVF. The CDR3 in full is CASGDREVFF.

Worth noting for this clone: Gene names are the mouse ones. The read halts 1 residue ahead of the CDR3 end, with the missing end drawn from the germline J gene. V and J are TRBV26 and TRBJ2-5; D perhaps matches TRBD1 (6 bases). Germline V gives CDR1 KGHPV, CDR2 FQNQEV (reference sequence). The V end lost 4 bases, the J end lost 3 bases, and 11 bases lay between the germline ends. This CDR3 has 14 residues. The DNA read from the CDR3 is TGTGCCAGCAGTCCTCGAGGGGGTCAAGACACCCAGTAC. Translated, it gives CASSPRGGQDTQY. The whole CDR3 region reads CASSPRGGQDTQYF.

Concerning this clone: Gene names follow the mouse nomenclature. Read data end 1 residue before the CDR3 end; the end is taken from the germline J gene. The chain employs TRBV26 and TRBJ2-4; no clear D. V gave up 0 bases and J gave up 0 bases, with 7 bases separating them. The CDR3 is 15 residues long. CDR1 is KGHPV, CDR2 FQNQEV, per germline (reference sequence). CDR3 region: CASSLSGNSQNTLYF. The CDR3 DNA, read in part, is TGTGCCAGCAGTCTGTCCGGCAATAGTCAAAACACCTTGTAC.